This TCR beta chain comes out of a study of blood T cell repertoires in COVID-19. Across the study: Both acute and convalescent COVID-19 samples were obtained from the United States, Italy and Spain.

Profiling relied on immunoSEQ multiplex PCR, and the TCRdb table lists in-frame clones only, not all of them. The sample contains some 140,000 clones, around 85% of which appear only once. The germline V gene encodes CDR1 SEHNR and CDR2 FQNEAQ (reference sequence). Trimming at V came to 3 bases and at J to 8 bases, leaving 6 bases not matched to a gene. The CDR3 consists of 14 residues. The receptor was derived from a man aged 55 to 70 with COVID-19, enrolled during active disease. The V gene is TRBV7-9, the J gene TRBJ1-4; TRBD1 matches 7 bases. Sequencing was carried out using peripheral blood. Written as DNA, the CDR3 is TGTGCCAGCAGCTTGAAGGGGGCTGGGGAAAAACTGTTTTTT. Translation: CASSLKGAGEKLFF.